Reported below is one T cell receptor beta chain. Its antigen remains unidentified. The data originate from a study of cytomegalovirus exposure and HLA in healthy donors. Study-level results: Rare sequences made up most TCRs, while some public TCRs were found in many donors. The study recorded 160 or so TCR beta chains that were cytomegalovirus-associated.

The V end was cut by 1 base, the J end by 2 bases, with 14 bases between. The CDR3 totals 16 residues. In germline, CDR1 is SGHAT, CDR2 FQNNGV. Sequencing used immunoSEQ multiplex PCR; TCRdb keeps in-frame clones, though not all of them. Here the sample spans approximately 210,000 clones, about 90% being singletons. This sequence joins TRBV11-2 and TRBJ2-5; D unclear. The sample comprised PBMCs. The receptor's source is a woman younger than 30 in good health and CMV-seronegative. The CDR3 reads CASSLGESEYQETQYF. The DNA for the CDR3 is TGTGCCAGCAGCTTAGGAGAGTCCGAGTATCAAGAGACCCAGTACTTC.